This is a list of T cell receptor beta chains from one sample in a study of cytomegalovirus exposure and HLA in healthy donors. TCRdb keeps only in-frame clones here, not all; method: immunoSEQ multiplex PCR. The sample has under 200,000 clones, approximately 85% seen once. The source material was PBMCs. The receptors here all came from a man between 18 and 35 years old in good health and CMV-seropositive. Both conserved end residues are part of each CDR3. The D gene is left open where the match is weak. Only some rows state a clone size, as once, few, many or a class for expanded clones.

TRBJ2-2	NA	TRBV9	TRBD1	CASSVTGTGALGELFF	TGTGCCAGCAGCGTAACCGGGACAGGGGCGTTGGGGGAGCTGTTTTTT
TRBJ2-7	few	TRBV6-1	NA	CASSGVGQGSTYEQYF	TGTGCCAGCAGTGGGGTGGGGCAGGGTTCTACCTACGAGCAGTACTTC
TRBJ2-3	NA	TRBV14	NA	CASSQDPLDPWYTQYF	TGTGCCAGCAGCCAAGACCCCCTAGACCCTTGGTATACGCAGTATTTT
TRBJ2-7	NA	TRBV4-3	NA	CASSQVAGSSSYEQYF	TGCGCCAGCAGCCAGGTAGCAGGGTCGAGCTCCTACGAGCAGTACTTC
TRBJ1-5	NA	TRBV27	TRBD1	CASSWTGNGQPQHF	TGTGCCAGCAGCTGGACAGGGAACGGACAGCCCCAGCATTTT
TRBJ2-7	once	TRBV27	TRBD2	CASRVTGGESYEQYF	TGTGCCAGCAGAGTCACGGGGGGGGAGTCCTACGAGCAGTACTTC
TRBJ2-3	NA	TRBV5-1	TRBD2	CASRVTSGVDTQYF	TGCGCCAGCAGAGTGACTAGCGGGGTAGATACGCAGTATTTT
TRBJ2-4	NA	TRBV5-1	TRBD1	CASSTSTGAVAKNIQYF	TGCGCCAGCAGCACCTCGACAGGGGCCGTAGCCAAAAACATTCAGTACTTC
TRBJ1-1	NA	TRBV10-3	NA	CAILDSLDSSTEAFF	TGTGCCATCCTGGACAGTCTGGATTCTTCCACTGAAGCTTTCTTT
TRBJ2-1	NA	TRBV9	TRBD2	CASSPRLAGGPRDEQFF	TGTGCCAGCAGCCCCCGACTAGCGGGGGGGCCACGAGATGAGCAGTTCTTC
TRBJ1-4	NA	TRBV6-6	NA	CASSYRREKLFF	TGTGCCAGCAGTTATCGGAGAGAAAAACTGTTTTTT
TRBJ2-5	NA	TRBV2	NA	CASSGFDRETQYF	TGTGCCAGCAGTGGATTTGACAGGGAGACCCAGTACTTC
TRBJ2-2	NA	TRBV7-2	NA	CASSPGTTNTGELFF	TGTGCCAGCAGCCCCGGGACAACGAACACCGGGGAGCTGTTTTTT
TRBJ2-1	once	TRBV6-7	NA	CASTQYRENEQFF	TGTGCCAGCACCCAATACAGGGAAAATGAGCAGTTCTTC
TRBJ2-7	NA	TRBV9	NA	CASSPRGTSYEQYF	TGTGCCAGCAGCCCCCGCGGGACCTCCTACGAGCAGTACTTC
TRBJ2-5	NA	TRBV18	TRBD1	CASSRATGAQETQYF	TGTGCCAGCTCACGCGCGACAGGGGCCCAAGAGACCCAGTACTTC
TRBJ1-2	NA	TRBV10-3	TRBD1	CAISERPGTGGLPNYGYTF	TGTGCCATCAGTGAGCGACCGGGGACAGGGGGACTTCCTAACTATGGCTACACCTTC
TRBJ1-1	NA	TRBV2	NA	CASLVAAPEAFF	TGTGCCAGTCTAGTGGCAGCCCCTGAAGCTTTCTTT
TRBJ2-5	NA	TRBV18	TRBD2	CASSPLAGRSQETQYF	TGTGCCAGCTCACCCCTAGCGGGGCGCTCCCAAGAGACCCAGTACTTC
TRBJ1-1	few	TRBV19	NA	CARRPRVLTEAFF	TGTGCCAGACGCCCTCGGGTGTTGACTGAAGCTTTCTTT
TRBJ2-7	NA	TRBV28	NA	CASIAGSYEQCF	TGTGCCAGCATCGCGGGCTCCTACGAGCAGTGCTTC
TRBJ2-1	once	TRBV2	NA	CASKEGIHEQFF	TGTGCCAGCAAAGAGGGAATCCATGAGCAGTTCTTC
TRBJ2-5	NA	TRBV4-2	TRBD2	CASSRTGGPEETQYF	TGTGCCAGCAGCCGAACGGGGGGGCCGGAAGAGACCCAGTACTTC
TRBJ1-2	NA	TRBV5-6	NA	CASSLARTLFYYGYTF	TGTGCCAGCAGCTTGGCGCGGACATTGTTTTACTATGGCTACACCTTC
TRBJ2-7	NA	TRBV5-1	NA	CASSQGTDLGEQYF	TGCGCCAGCAGCCAGGGGACGGACCTTGGGGAGCAGTACTTC
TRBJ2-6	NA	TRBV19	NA	CASARRKSGANVLTF	TGTGCCAGTGCCCGGAGGAAATCTGGGGCCAACGTCCTGACTTTC
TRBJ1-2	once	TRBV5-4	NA	CASSPPRQVYGYTF	TGTGCCAGCAGCCCACCCCGTCAGGTCTATGGCTACACCTTC